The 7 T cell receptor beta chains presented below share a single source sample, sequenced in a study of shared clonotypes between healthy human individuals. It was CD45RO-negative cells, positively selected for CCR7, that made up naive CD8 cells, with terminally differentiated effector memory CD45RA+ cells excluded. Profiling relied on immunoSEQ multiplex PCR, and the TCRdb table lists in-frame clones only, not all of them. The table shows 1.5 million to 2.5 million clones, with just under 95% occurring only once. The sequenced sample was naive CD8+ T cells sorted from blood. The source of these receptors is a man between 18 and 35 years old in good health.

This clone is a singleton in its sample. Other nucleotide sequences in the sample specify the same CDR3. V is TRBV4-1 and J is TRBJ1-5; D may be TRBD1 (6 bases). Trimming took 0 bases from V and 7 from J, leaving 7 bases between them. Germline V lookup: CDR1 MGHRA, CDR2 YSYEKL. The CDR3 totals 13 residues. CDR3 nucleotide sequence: TGCGCCAGCAGCCAAGAAGGGGGGCAGCCCCAGCATTTT. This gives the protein CASSQEGGQPQHF.

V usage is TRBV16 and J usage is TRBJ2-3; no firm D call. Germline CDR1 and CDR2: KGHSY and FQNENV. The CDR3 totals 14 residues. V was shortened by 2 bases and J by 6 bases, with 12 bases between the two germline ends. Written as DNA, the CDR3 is TGTGCCAGCAGCCAAGTTGGCAGTTCGGATACGCAGTATTTT. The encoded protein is CASSQVGSSDTQYF.

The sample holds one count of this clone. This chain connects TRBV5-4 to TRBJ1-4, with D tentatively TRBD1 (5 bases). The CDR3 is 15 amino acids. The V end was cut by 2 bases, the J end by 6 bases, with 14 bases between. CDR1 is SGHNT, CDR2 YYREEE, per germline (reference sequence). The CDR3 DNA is TGTGCCAGCAGCTTTCGGGGGGGATTGGATGAAAAACTGTTTTTT. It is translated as CASSFRGGLDEKLFF. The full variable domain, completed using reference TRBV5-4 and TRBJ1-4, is ETGVTQSPTHLIKTRGQQVTLRCSSQSGHNTVSWYQQALGQGPQFIFQYYREEENGRGNFPPRFSGLQFPNYSSELNVNALELDDSALYLCASSFRGGLDEKLFFGSGTQLSVL.

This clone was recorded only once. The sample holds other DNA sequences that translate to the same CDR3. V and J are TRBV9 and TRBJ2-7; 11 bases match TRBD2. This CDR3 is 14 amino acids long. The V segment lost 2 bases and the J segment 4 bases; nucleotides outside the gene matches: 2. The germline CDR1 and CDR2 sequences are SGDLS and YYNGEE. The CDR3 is CASSVSGRDYEQYF. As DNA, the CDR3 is TGTGCCAGCAGCGTTAGCGGGAGGGATTACGAGCAGTACTTC.

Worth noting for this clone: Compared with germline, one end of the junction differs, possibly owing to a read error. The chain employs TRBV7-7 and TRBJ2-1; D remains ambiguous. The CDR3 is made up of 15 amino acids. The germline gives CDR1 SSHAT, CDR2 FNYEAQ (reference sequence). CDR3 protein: CASSLSVDPDDEQFF. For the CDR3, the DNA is TGTGCTAGCAGCCTCTCCGTGGATCCAGACGATGAGCAGTTCTTC.

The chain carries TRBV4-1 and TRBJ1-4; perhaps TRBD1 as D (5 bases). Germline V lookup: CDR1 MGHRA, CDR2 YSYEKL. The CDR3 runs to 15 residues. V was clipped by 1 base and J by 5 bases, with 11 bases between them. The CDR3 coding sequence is TGCGCCAGCAGCCAAGTGGGAGGGGCGAATGAAAAACTGTTTTTT. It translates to CASSQVGGANEKLFF.

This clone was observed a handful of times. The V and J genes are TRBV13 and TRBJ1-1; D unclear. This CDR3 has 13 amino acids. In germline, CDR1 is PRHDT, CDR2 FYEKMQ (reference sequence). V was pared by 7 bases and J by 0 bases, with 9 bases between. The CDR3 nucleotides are TGTGCCAGCAACGATGGGATGAACACTGAAGCTTTCTTT. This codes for CASNDGMNTEAFF.